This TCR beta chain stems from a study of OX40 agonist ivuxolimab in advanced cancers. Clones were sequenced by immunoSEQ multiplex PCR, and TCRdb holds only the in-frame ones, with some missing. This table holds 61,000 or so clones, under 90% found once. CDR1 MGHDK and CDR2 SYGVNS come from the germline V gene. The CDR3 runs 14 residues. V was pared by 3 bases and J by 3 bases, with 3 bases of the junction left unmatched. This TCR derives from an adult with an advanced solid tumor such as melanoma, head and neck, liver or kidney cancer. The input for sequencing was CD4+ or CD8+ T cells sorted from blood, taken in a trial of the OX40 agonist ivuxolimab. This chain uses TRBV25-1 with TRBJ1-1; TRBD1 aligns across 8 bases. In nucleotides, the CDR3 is TGTGCCAGCAGTGACCACAGGGGGGACACTGAAGCTTTCTTT. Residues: CASSDHRGDTEAFF.